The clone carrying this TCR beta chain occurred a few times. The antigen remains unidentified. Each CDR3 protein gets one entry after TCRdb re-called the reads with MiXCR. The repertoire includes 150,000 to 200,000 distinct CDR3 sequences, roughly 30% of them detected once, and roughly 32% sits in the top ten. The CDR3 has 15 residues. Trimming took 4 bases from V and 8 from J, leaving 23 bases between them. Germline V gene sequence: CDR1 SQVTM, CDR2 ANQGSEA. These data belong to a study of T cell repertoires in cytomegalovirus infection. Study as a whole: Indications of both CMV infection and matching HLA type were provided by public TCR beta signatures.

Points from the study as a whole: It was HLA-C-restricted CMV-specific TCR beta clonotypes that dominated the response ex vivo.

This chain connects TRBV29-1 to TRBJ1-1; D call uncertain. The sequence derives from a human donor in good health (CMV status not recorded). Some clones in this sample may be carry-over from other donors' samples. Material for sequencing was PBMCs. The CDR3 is CSVASNPRPSWEAFF. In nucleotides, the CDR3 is TGCAGCGTTGCTTCAAACCCCCGGCCTTCTTGGGAAGCTTTCTTT.